This TCR beta chain was found in a study of CD8 T cells in Susac syndrome (dated by TCRdb to about 2019). Regarding the research as a whole: The study used repertoire sequencing to test whether antigen drove CD8+ T cell activation and differentiation in Susac syndrome. The full study reports these points: The number of individuals in the TCR sequencing and HLA analysis was recognized as being relatively small.

In the case of this clonotype: This receptor's antigen is unknown. No quality values exist for individual bases; no much larger clone is one base distant.

RNA was extracted with the RNeasy kit and roughly 0.45 to 1 ug was reverse transcribed using random hexamers. TCR beta CDR3 regions were amplified with the immunoSEQ multiplex PCR assay covering 54 Vbeta and 13 Jbeta segments. PCR amplification bias was corrected using a synthetic template baseline for primer optimization and computational correction. As for how the authors treated the data: Only productive sequences were kept, with reads annotated to V, D and J genes according to IMGT and analyzed in immunoSEQ Analyzer. Clonality was calculated as one minus the Shannon entropy normalized by log2 of the number of productive unique sequences. For each patient and control, public and private clones were evaluated among the 100 most prevalent clones. Clones were defined as Susac-specific when absent from the healthy and MS cohorts, from some 1,100 published viral clones and from other ImmuneACCESS disease sequences. TCRdb reanalyzed the raw reads on its own, using fastp at Q25 for trimming and MiXCR for clone calling, and kept in-frame beta chains. Every entry covers one CDR3 protein and lists the most common genes and DNA from its rows. The V and J calls were not made by the authors but by TCRdb's processing. In all, the sample holds approximately 200,000 distinct CDR3 sequences, and 90% to 96% of those were seen once. The ten largest clonotypes hold approximately 0.09% of the sample.

The CDR3 spans 14 residues, from the cysteine through the phenylalanine. Only the CDR3 part of the read is kept: 42 bases, read in frame from the first base. Trimmed from V: 5 bases; trimmed from J: 1 base; junction bases lacking a gene match: 6. CDR1 and CDR2 are drawn from the germline V gene (reference sequence): DFQATT, SNEGSKA. Peripheral blood CD8+ and CD4+ T cells from healthy donors, Susac syndrome patients and multiple sclerosis patients were profiled by high-throughput TCR beta sequencing. The multiple sclerosis controls were treatment-naive patients who had stable or active relapsing-remitting disease and met the revised McDonald criteria. Bulk CD8+ and CD4+ T cells were purified magnetically by negative isolation, whereas CD8+ TEMRA cells were enriched by FACS. Blood was drawn into EDTA tubes, processed within 24 hours, and PBMCs were isolated by density gradient centrifugation. PBMCs destined for TCR sequencing were cryopreserved in liquid nitrogen and later thawed in a 37 °C water bath. The sorted or isolated CD4+, CD8+ and CD8+ TEMRA cells reached a purity of at least 90%.

This TCR derives from a human donor with multiple sclerosis. Here the chain combines TRBV20-1 and TRBJ2-7, and TRBD1 matches 9 of the central bases. Specimen: CD4+ T cells from PBMCs. The DNA sequence is TGCAGTGCTGGGGGACAGGGCTATTCCTACGAGCAGTACTTC. The translation is CSAGGQGYSYEQYF.